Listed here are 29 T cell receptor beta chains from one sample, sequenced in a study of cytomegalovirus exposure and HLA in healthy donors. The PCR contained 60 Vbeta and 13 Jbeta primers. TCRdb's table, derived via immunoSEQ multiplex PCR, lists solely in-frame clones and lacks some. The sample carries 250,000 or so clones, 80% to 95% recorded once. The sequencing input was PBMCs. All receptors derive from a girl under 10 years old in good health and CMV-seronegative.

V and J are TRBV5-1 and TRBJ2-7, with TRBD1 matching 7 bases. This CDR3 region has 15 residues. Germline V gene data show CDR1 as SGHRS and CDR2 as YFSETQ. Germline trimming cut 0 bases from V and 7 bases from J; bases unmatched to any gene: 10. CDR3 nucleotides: TGCGCCAGCAGCTTGGTCGGGACAGAGGTAGAGGAGCAGTACTTC. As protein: CASSLVGTEVEEQYF.

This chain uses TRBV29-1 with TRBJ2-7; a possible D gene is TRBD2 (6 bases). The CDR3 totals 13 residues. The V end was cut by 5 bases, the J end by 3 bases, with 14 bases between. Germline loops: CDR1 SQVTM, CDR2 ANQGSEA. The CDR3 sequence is CSVWASEDYEQYF. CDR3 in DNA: TGCAGCGTTTGGGCTAGCGAGGACTACGAGCAGTACTTC.

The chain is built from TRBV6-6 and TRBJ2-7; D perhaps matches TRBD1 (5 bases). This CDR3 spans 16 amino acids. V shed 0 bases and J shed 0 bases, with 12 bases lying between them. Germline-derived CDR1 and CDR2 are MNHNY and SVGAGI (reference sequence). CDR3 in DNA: TGTGCCAGCAGTTACTCGGCAGGGCCCGTCTCCTACGAGCAGTACTTC. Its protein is CASSYSAGPVSYEQYF.

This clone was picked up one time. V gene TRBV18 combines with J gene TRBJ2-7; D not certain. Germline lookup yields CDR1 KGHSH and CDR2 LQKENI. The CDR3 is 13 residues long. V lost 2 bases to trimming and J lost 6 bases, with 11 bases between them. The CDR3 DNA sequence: TGTGCCAGCTCACCAGTCGCCGAGGCCGAGCAGTACTTC. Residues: CASSPVAEAEQYF.

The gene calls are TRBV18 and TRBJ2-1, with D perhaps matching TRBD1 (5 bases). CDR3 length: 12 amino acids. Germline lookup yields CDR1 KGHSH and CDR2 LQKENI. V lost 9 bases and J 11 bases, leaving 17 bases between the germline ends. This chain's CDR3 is CASTAQVTQQFF. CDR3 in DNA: TGTGCCAGTACCGCACAGGTTACCCAGCAGTTCTTC.

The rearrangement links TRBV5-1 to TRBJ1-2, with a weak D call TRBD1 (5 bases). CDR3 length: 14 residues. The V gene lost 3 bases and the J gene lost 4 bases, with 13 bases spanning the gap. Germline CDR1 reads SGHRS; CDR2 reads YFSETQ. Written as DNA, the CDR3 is TGCGCCAGCAGCTCTGGATCGGGGGGCTATGGCTACACCTTC. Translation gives CASSSGSGGYGYTF.

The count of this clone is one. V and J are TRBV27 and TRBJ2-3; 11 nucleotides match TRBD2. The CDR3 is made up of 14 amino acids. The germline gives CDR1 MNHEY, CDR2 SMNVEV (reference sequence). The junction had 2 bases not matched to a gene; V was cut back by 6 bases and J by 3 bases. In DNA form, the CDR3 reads TGTGCCAGCAGCGGGACTAGCGGTACAGATACGCAGTATTTT. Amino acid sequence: CASSGTSGTDTQYF.

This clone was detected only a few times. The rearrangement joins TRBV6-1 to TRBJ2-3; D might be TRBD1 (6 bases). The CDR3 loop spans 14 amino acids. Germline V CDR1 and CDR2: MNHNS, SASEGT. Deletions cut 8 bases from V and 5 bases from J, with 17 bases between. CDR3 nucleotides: TGTGCCAGCGAGTGGTCGCTAGGGGGAGATACGCAGTATTTT. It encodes CASEWSLGGDTQYF.

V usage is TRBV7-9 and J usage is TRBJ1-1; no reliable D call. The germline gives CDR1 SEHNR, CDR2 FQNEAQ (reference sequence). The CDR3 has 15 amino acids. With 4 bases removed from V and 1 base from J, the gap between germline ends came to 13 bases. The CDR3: CASSSHFDWNTEAFF. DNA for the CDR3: TGTGCCAGCAGCTCTCACTTCGACTGGAACACTGAAGCTTTCTTT.

This chain's CDR3 is CASSLRGGVGMNTEAFF. CDR3 in DNA: TGTGCCAGCAGTTTACGGGGGGGAGTTGGAATGAACACTGAAGCTTTCTTT. The V gene is TRBV27, the J gene TRBJ1-1, with D maybe TRBD1 (5 bases). The CDR3 has 17 residues. The germline gives CDR1 MNHEY, CDR2 SMNVEV (reference sequence). Trimming pared 2 bases from V and 0 bases from J, leaving 16 bases between.

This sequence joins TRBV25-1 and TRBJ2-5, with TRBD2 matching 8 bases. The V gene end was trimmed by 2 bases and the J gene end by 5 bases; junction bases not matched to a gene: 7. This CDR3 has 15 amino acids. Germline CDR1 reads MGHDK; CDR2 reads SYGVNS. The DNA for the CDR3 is TGTGCCAGCAGTGAACCCACGGGGGGGACGGAGACCCAGTACTTC. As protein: CASSEPTGGTETQYF.

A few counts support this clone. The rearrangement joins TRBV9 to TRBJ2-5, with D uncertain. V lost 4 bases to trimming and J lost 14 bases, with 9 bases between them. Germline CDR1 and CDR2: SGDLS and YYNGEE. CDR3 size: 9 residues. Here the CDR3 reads CASSPREYF. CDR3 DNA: TGTGCCAGCAGCCCCCGAGAATACTTC.

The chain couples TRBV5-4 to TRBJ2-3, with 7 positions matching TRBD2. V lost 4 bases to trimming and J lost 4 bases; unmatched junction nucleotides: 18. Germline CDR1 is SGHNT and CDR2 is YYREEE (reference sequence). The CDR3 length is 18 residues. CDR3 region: CASSPRGLGREDADTQYF. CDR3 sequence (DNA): TGTGCCAGCAGCCCCCGGGGATTGGGACGGGAGGACGCAGATACGCAGTATTTT.

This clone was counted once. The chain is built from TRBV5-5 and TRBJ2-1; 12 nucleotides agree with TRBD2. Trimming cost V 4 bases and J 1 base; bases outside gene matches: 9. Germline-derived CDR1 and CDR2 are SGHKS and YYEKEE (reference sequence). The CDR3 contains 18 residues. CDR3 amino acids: CASSPGLAGRGSYNEQFF. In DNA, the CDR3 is TGTGCCAGCAGCCCCGGACTAGCGGGAAGAGGATCCTACAATGAGCAGTTCTTC.

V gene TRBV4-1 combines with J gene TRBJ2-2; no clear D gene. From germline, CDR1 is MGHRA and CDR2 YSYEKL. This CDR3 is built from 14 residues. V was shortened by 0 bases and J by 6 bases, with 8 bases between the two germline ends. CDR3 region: CASSQESGSGELFF. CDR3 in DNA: TGCGCCAGCAGCCAAGAGTCCGGGTCCGGGGAGCTGTTTTTT.

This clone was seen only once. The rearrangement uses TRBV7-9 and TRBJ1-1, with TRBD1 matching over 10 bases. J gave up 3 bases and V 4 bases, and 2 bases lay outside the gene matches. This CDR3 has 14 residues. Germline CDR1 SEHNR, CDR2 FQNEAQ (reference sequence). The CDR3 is CASSSGTGDTEAFF. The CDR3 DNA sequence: TGTGCCAGCAGCTCCGGGACAGGGGACACTGAAGCTTTCTTT.

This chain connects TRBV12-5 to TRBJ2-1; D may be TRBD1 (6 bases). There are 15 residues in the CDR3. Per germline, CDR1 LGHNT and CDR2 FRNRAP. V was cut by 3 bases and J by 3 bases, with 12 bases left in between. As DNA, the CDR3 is TGTGCTAGTGGTTTTGTGGAAGGGGGCTACAATGAGCAGTTCTTC. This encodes CASGFVEGGYNEQFF. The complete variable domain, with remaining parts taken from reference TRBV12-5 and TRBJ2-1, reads DARVTQTPRHKVTEMGQEVTMRCQPILGHNTVFWYRQTMMQGLELLAYFRNRAPLDDSGMPKDRFSAEMPDATLATLKIQPSEPRDSAVYFCASGFVEGGYNEQFFGPGTRLTVL.

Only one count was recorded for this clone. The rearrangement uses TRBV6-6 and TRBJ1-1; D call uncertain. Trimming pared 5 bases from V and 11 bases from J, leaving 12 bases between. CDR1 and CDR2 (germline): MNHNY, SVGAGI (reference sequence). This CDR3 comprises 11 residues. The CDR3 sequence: CASSEVSWAFF. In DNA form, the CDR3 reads TGTGCCAGCAGTGAGGTCTCCTGGGCTTTCTTT.

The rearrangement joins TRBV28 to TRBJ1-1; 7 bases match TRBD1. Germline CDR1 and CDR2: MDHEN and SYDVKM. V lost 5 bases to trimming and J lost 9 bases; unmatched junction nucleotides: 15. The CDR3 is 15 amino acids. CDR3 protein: CASSLPGQTPRKAFF. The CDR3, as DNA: TGTGCCAGCAGTCTCCCGGGACAGACGCCCCGTAAAGCTTTCTTT.

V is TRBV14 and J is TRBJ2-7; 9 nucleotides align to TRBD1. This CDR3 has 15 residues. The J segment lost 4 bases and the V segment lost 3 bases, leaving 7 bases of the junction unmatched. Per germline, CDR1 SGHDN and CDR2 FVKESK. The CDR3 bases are TGTGCCAGCAGCCATCACAGGGGGCGCGGTTACGAGCAGTACTTC. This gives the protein CASSHHRGRGYEQYF.

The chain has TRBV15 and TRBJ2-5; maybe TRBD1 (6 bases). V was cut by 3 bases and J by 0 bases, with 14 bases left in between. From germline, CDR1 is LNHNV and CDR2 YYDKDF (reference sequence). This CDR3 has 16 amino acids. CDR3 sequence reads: CATSRGDTGYQETQYF. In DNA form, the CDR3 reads TGTGCCACCAGCAGGGGGGACACGGGTTACCAAGAGACCCAGTACTTC.

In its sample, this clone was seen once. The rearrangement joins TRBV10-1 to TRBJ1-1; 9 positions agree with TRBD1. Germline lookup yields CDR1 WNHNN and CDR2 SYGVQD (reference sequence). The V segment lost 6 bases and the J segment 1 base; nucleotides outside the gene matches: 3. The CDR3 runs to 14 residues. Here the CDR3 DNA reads TGCGCCAGCAGGGGACAGGGCCCGAACACTGAAGCTTTCTTT. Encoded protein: CASRGQGPNTEAFF.

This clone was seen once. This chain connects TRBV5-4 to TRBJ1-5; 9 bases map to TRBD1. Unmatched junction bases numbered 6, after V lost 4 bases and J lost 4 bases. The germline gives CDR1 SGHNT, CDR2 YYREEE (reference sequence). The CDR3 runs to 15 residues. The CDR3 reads CASSLGTGRNQPQHF. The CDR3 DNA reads TGTGCCAGCAGCCTCGGGACAGGGAGGAATCAGCCCCAGCATTTT.

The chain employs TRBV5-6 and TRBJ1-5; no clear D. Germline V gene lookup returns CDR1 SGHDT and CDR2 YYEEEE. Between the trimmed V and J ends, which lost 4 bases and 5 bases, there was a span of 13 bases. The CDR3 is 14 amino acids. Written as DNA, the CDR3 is TGTGCCAGCAGCACCGTGGAGGGCGATCAGCCCCAGCATTTT. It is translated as CASSTVEGDQPQHF.

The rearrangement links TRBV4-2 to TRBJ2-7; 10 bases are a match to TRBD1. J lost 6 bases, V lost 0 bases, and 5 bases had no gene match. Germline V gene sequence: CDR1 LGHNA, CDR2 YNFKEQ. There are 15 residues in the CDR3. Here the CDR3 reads CASSQDETGGLEQYF. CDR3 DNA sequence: TGTGCCAGCAGCCAAGATGAGACAGGGGGCCTCGAGCAGTACTTC.

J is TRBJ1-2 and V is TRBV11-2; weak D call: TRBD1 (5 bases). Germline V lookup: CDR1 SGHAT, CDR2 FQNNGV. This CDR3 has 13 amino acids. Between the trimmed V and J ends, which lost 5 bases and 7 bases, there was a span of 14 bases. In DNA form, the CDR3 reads TGTGCCAGCAGCCCGGACACGCAGCGTGGCTACACCTTC. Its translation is CASSPDTQRGYTF.

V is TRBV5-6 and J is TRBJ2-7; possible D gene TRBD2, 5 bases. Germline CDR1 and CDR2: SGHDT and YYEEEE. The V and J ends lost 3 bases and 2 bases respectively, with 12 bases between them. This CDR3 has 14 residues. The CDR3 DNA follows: TGTGCCAGCAGCTCTTCCCCCGGGACCTACGAGCAGTACTTC. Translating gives CASSSSPGTYEQYF.

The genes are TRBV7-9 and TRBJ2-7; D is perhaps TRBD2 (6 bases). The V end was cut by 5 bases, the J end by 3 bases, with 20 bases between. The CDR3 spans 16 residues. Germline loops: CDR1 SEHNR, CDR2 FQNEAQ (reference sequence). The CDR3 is CASSNHGRKRSYEQYF. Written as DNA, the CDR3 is TGTGCCAGCAGCAACCACGGGAGAAAAAGAAGCTACGAGCAGTACTTC.

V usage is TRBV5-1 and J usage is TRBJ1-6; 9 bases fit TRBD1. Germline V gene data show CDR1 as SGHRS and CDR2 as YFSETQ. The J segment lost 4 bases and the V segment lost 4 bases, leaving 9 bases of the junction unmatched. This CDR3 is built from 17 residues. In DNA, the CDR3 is TGCGCCAGCAGCGACAAAGGACAGGGGAATTATAATTCACCCCTCCACTTT. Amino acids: CASSDKGQGNYNSPLHF.